The 23 T cell receptor beta chains reported below all come from one sample, sequenced in a study of blood T cell repertoires in COVID-19. Only in-frame clones appear in the TCRdb table, and some are missing; sequencing was by immunoSEQ multiplex PCR. This sample has roughly 100,000 clones, with 85% to 90% found just once. The sample comprised peripheral blood. These receptors were obtained from a man aged 45-65 years with acute or convalescent COVID-19.

V usage is TRBV4-1 and J usage is TRBJ2-3; D is undetermined. The CDR3 loop spans 15 amino acids. Per germline, CDR1 MGHRA and CDR2 YSYEKL. V was clipped by 1 base and J by 0 bases, with 8 bases between them. CDR3 DNA sequence: TGCGCCAGCAGCCAAGGTCCTCCGAGCACAGATACGCAGTATTTT. It encodes CASSQGPPSTDTQYF.

This clone showed up just once. This chain uses TRBV30 with TRBJ2-2; the D is unclear. Looked up from germline, CDR1 is GTSNPN and CDR2 is SVGIG (reference sequence). Trimming pared 1 base from V and 0 bases from J, leaving 6 bases between. The CDR3 runs to 14 residues. The DNA of the CDR3 is TGTGCCTGGAGTGGCAGGCCGAACACCGGGGAGCTGTTTTTT. Its translation: CAWSGRPNTGELFF.

The chain combines TRBV30 with TRBJ2-7; D is possibly TRBD1 (5 bases). The CDR3 consists of 14 residues. Per the germline V gene, CDR1 is GTSNPN and CDR2 is SVGIG (reference sequence). V was clipped by 5 bases and J by 0 bases, with 14 bases between them. CDR3 protein: CAWLLYRSSYEQYF. CDR3 bases: TGTGCCTGGCTACTTTACAGGAGCTCCTACGAGCAGTACTTC.

To note about this clone: Mismatch with germline at one junction end may stem from a read error. CDR3 nucleotide sequence: TGCGCCAGCCGCTTTTCCCGGGACAGGGCCCGGGGCACTGAAGCTTTCTTT. It specifies CASRFSRDRARGTEAFF. V gene TRBV5-1 combines with J gene TRBJ1-1; the match to TRBD1 covers 9 bases. Looked up from germline, CDR1 is SGHRS and CDR2 is YFSETQ. This CDR3 comprises 17 residues. Supplemented by reference TRBV5-1 and TRBJ1-1, the full variable domain reads KAGVTQTPRYLIKTRGQQVTLSCSPISGHRSVSWYQQTPGQGLQFLFEYFSETQRNKGNFPGRFSGRQFSNSRSEMNVSTLELGDSALYLCASRFSRDRARGTEAFFGQGTRLTVV.

V is TRBV27 and J is TRBJ1-5; TRBD1 is a possible D gene (5 bases). CDR3 length: 15 residues. Trimming stripped 5 bases from V and 0 bases from J, with 11 bases between. Germline CDR1 reads MNHEY; CDR2 reads SMNVEV (reference sequence). The CDR3 DNA reads TGTGCCAGCAGTCCCTGGGGCGTTAGCAATCAGCCCCAGCATTTT. Translation gives CASSPWGVSNQPQHF.

This clone turned up a few times. The genes are TRBV7-6 and TRBJ2-1; D may be TRBD2 (6 bases). Germline lookup yields CDR1 SGHVS and CDR2 FNYEAQ. The CDR3 is made up of 16 amino acids. V shed 0 bases and J shed 0 bases, with 9 bases lying between them. CDR3: CASSLAAGSSYNEQFF. In DNA form, the CDR3 reads TGTGCCAGCAGCTTAGCGGCCGGGAGCTCCTACAATGAGCAGTTCTTC.

The chain links TRBV28 to TRBJ1-2; TRBD1 is a possible D gene (5 bases). The CDR3 sequence is 13 residues long. V was clipped by 5 bases and J by 2 bases, with 9 bases between them. Germline lookup yields CDR1 MDHEN and CDR2 SYDVKM. Written as DNA, the CDR3 is TGTGCCAGCAGTCCGCAGGGAAACTATGGCTACACCTTC. Translating gives CASSPQGNYGYTF.

The chain combines TRBV18 with TRBJ1-6; possibly TRBD1 for D (5 bases). The CDR3 sequence is 15 residues long. CDR1 is KGHSH and CDR2 is LQKENI in the germline V gene. The V end was cut by 3 bases, the J end by 6 bases, with 12 bases between. The CDR3 coding sequence is TGTGCCAGCTCACCGTGGGACGGGAGTAATTCACCCCTCCACTTT. Its translation: CASSPWDGSNSPLHF.

This clone was counted a single time. This sequence joins TRBV30 and TRBJ2-5; D remains ambiguous. The V and J ends lost 2 bases and 2 bases respectively, with 9 bases between them. This CDR3 comprises 13 residues. Germline CDR1 GTSNPN, CDR2 SVGIG (reference sequence). The CDR3 sequence is CAWSKSEQETQYF. The CDR3 DNA is TGTGCCTGGAGTAAGAGTGAACAAGAGACCCAGTACTTC.

This rearrangement joins TRBV15 to TRBJ1-2; TRBD1 is a possible D gene (6 bases). Germline V gives CDR1 LNHNV, CDR2 YYDKDF (reference sequence). This CDR3 is built from 14 residues. Trimming shortened V by 1 base and J by 2 bases, and 8 bases separated the two germline ends. The CDR3 sequence is CATSRGTGNYGYTF. CDR3 coding DNA: TGTGCCACCAGCAGAGGAACAGGGAACTATGGCTACACCTTC. The full variable domain, with the rest looked up from reference TRBV15 and TRBJ1-2, is DAMVIQNPRYQVTQFGKPVTLSCSQTLNHNVMYWYQQKSSQAPKLLFHYYDKDFNNEADTPDNFQSRRPNTSFCFLDIRSPGLGDTAMYLCATSRGTGNYGYTFGSGTRLTVV.

The V gene is TRBV12-5, the J gene TRBJ1-6, with D unresolved. CDR1 and CDR2 from the germline V gene are LGHNT and FRNRAP. This CDR3 has 13 amino acids. V was pared by 3 bases and J by 10 bases, with 10 bases between. The CDR3 nucleotides are TGTGCTAGTGGTTTAAATCTTCTATCACCCCTCCACTTT. Translation gives CASGLNLLSPLHF.

The V and J genes are TRBV6-5 and TRBJ2-3, with a weak D call TRBD1 (5 bases). This CDR3 region has 11 residues. The germline CDR1 and CDR2 sequences are MNHEY and SVGAGI. V was cut by 8 bases and J by 9 bases, with 12 bases left in between. CDR3 sequence (DNA): TGTGCCAGCGGGCCCCCAGGGACGCAGTATTTT. Protein product: CASGPPGTQYF.

This clone is a singleton in its sample. This sequence joins TRBV7-3 and TRBJ2-2; maybe TRBD2 (7 bases). V lost 9 bases and J 4 bases, leaving 18 bases between the germline ends. In germline, CDR1 is SGHTA, CDR2 FQGTGA. The CDR3 has 15 residues. CDR3 loop: CASNPGGGGTGELFF. As DNA, the CDR3 is TGTGCCAGTAACCCCGGGGGAGGGGGCACCGGGGAGCTGTTTTTT. Supplemented by reference TRBV7-3 and TRBJ2-2, the full variable domain reads GAGVSQTPSNKVTEKGKYVELRCDPISGHTALYWYRQSLGQGPEFLIYFQGTGAADDSGLPNDRFFAVRPEGSVSTLKIQRTERGDSAVYLCASNPGGGGTGELFFGEGSRLTVL.

This clone was observed a single time. This chain joins TRBV18 and TRBJ2-1; 9 bases line up with TRBD2. The germline CDR1 and CDR2 sequences are KGHSH and LQKENI. With 2 bases clipped from V and 6 bases from J, the junction kept 8 bases outside the gene matches. This CDR3 spans 16 amino acids. CDR3 nucleotides: TGTGCCAGCTCACCAAGTTTTCTAGCGGGGACCAATGAGCAGTTCTTC. Translation: CASSPSFLAGTNEQFF.

This clone has a handful of counts. The chain uses TRBV7-9 and TRBJ1-1, with TRBD1 as a possible D gene (6 bases). CDR1 SEHNR and CDR2 FQNEAQ come from the germline V gene (reference sequence). There are 17 residues in the CDR3. The V end was cut by 3 bases, the J end by 6 bases, with 23 bases between. CDR3 loop: CASSFLRDTQNGAEAFF. As DNA, the CDR3 is TGTGCCAGCAGCTTTCTCCGGGACACCCAAAATGGGGCTGAAGCTTTCTTT.

The chain recombines TRBV12-3 or TRBV12-4 with TRBJ1-5; 8 bases are a match to TRBD1. The CDR3 is made up of 12 amino acids. The V gene end was trimmed by 6 bases and the J gene end by 15 bases; junction bases not matched to a gene: 10. The CDR3 is CASSSYRGRLHF. The CDR3, as DNA: TGTGCCAGCAGCTCTTACAGGGGGAGGTTGCATTTT.

The chain is built from TRBV23-1 and TRBJ2-7; 7 bases agree with TRBD1. TRBV23-1 is assigned to the ORF class and has an uncertain function. J lost 2 bases, V lost 6 bases, and 10 bases had no gene match. This CDR3 contains 15 residues. CDR3 loop: CASRQGLYYPYEQYF. CDR3 bases: TGCGCCAGCAGACAGGGGCTATATTACCCCTACGAGCAGTACTTC.

V usage is TRBV3-1 (or the pseudogene TRBV3-2) and J usage is TRBJ2-3, with TRBD1 matching over 7 bases. The junction had 7 bases not matched to a gene; V was cut back by 3 bases and J by 1 base. Per germline, CDR1 LGHDT and CDR2 YNNKEL (reference sequence). The CDR3 has 16 amino acids. This CDR3 is CASSQAGTGGTDTQYF. The CDR3 nucleotides read TGTGCCAGCAGCCAGGCGGGTACAGGGGGCACAGATACGCAGTATTTT.

This chain joins TRBV10-3 and TRBJ1-1, with TRBD1 matching over 8 bases. V lost 6 bases to trimming and J lost 0 bases; unmatched junction nucleotides: 0. This CDR3 spans 13 amino acids. From germline, CDR1 is ENHRY and CDR2 SYGVKD. The CDR3 is CAIRTGVNTEAFF. The CDR3 region has the DNA TGTGCCATCAGGACAGGGGTGAACACTGAAGCTTTCTTT.

The rearrangement uses TRBV9 and TRBJ2-7, with D maybe TRBD1 (6 bases). V was shortened by 4 bases and J by 0 bases, with 17 bases between the two germline ends. This CDR3 region has 16 residues. In germline, CDR1 is SGDLS, CDR2 YYNGEE. Here the CDR3 reads CASSPRGQDLSYEQYF. The CDR3 nucleotides are TGTGCCAGCAGCCCCAGGGGTCAGGACCTCTCCTACGAGCAGTACTTC.

This clone was detected once. The chain recombines TRBV6-6 with TRBJ1-1; D unresolved. The CDR3 contains 13 residues. Per the germline V gene, CDR1 is MNHNY and CDR2 is SVGAGI (reference sequence). V lost 2 bases, J lost 1 base, and 5 bases lay in between. The CDR3 is CASSYEGNTEAFF. In nucleotides, the CDR3 is TGTGCCAGCAGTTACGAGGGGAACACTGAAGCTTTCTTT.

The chain combines TRBV5-1 with TRBJ2-7; 13 bases align to TRBD2. V gave up 4 bases and J gave up 5 bases; unmatched junction bases: 12. CDR3 length equals 17 residues. The germline V gene has CDR1 SGHRS and CDR2 YFSETQ. This chain's CDR3 is CASSPNLLAGGPNEQYF. CDR3 nucleotides: TGCGCCAGCAGCCCTAACCTACTAGCGGGAGGGCCGAACGAGCAGTACTTC.

The V call is TRBV5-1, the J call TRBJ1-2, with 7 bases fitting TRBD1. CDR1 is SGHRS, CDR2 YFSETQ, per germline. V was clipped by 4 bases and J by 2 bases; unmatched bases: 11. The CDR3 is 16 amino acids. This chain's CDR3 is CASSPGDSVGNYGYTF. The DNA of the CDR3 is TGCGCCAGCAGCCCGGGGGACAGCGTCGGCAACTATGGCTACACCTTC.